This TCR beta chain was sequenced during a study of T cells after yellow fever vaccination. One entry per CDR3 protein results from TCRdb running MiXCR on the 5' RACE reads. Of fewer than 450,000 distinct CDR3 sequences in the sample, 3% to 4.5% were seen once. This clonotype appeared a few times. Germline V gene lookup returns CDR1 DFQATT and CDR2 SNEGSKA (reference sequence). With 5 bases removed from V and 0 bases from J, the gap between germline ends came to 7 bases. This CDR3 is 12 amino acids long. The clonotype originates from a man aged 18 to 30 who received the YFV17D yellow fever vaccine. Sequenced here: PBMCs, sampled 5 days after the yellow fever booster vaccination. The rearrangement links TRBV20-1 to TRBJ1-2; D not resolved. CDR3 coding DNA: TGCAGTGCTGAATTCGCTAACTATGGCTACACCTTC. Amino acid sequence: CSAEFANYGYTF.